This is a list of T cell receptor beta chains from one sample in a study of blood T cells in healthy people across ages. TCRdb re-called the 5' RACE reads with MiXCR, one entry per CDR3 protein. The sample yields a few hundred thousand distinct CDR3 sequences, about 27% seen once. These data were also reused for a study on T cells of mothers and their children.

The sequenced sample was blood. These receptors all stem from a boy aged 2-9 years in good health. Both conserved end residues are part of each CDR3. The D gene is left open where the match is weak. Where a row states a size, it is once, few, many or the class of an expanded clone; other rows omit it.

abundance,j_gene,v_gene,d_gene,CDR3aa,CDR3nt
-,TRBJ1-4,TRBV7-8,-,CASSFLGVPNEKLFF,TGTGCCAGCAGCTTTCTAGGGGTGCCTAATGAAAAACTGTTTTTT
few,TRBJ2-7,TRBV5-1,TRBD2,CVSSFRTSGGPSSYEQYF,TGCGTCAGCAGTTTTAGGACTAGCGGGGGGCCCAGCTCCTACGAGCAGTACTTC
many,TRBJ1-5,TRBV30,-,CAWSVLGGSNQPQHF,TGTGCCTGGAGTGTACTCGGAGGATCAAATCAGCCCCAGCATTTT
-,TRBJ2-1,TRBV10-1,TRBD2,CASSGSGSAYNEQFF,TGCGCCAGCAGTGGAAGCGGGAGCGCCTACAATGAGCAGTTCTTC
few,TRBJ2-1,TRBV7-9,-,CASSPLYVEQFF,TGTGCCAGCAGCCCCCTGTACGTAGAGCAGTTCTTC
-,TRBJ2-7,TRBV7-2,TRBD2,CASSLVGRSERESSYEQYF,TGTGCCAGCAGCTTAGTAGGGCGGTCCGAGCGGGAGTCCTCCTACGAGCAGTACTTC
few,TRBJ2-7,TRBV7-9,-,CASSLALRYSSYEQYF,TGTGCCAGCAGCTTAGCGCTCAGATATAGCTCCTACGAGCAGTACTTC
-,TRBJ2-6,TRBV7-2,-,CASSLNALSGANVLTF,TGTGCCAGCAGCTTAAACGCGCTCTCTGGGGCCAACGTCCTGACTTTC
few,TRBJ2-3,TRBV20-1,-,CSAIEEDTQYF,TGCAGTGCGATAGAGGAGGATACGCAGTATTTT
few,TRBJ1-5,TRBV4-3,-,CASSRSGGQPQHF,TGCGCCAGCAGCCGAAGTGGGGGTCAGCCCCAGCATTTT
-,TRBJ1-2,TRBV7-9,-,CASRPDGKRWGYTF,TGTGCCAGCAGACCAGACGGAAAACGGTGGGGCTACACCTTC